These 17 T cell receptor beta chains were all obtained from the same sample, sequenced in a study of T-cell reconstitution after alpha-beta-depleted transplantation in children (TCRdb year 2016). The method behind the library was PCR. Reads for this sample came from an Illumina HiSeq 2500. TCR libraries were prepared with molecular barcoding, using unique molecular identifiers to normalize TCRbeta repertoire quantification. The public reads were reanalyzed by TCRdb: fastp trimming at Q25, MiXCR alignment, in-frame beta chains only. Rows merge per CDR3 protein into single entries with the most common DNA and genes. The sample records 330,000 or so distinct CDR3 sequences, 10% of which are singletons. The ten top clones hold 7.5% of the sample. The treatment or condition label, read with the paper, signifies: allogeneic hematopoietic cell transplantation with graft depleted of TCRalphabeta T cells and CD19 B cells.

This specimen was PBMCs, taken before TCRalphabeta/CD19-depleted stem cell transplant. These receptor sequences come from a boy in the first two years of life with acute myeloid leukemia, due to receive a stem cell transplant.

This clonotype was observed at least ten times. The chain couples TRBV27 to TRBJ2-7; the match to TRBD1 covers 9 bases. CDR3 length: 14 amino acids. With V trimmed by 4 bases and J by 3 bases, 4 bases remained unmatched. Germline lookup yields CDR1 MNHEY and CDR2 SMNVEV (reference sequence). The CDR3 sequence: CASSYKGQGYEQYF. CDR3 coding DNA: TGTGCCAGCAGTTACAAGGGACAGGGCTACGAGCAGTACTTC.

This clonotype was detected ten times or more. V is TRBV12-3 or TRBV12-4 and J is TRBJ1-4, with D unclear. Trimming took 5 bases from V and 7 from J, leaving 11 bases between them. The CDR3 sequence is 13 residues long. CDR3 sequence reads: CASSRLGSEKLFF. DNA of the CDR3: TGTGCCAGCAGTCGTCTTGGGAGTGAAAAACTGTTTTTT.

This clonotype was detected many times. In nucleotides, the CDR3 is TGTGCCAGCAGTTCGGACCTGCTGAACACCGGGGAGCTGTTTTTT. Translation gives CASSSDLLNTGELFF. This chain links TRBV12-3 or TRBV12-4 with TRBJ2-2; D remains unclear. The CDR3 has 15 residues. The V and J ends lost 4 bases and 1 base respectively, with 10 bases between them.

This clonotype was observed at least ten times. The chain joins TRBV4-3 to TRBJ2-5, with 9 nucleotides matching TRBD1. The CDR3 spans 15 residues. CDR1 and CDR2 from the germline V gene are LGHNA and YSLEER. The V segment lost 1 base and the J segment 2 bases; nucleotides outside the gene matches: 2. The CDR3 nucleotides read TGCGCCAGCAGCCAAGGGACAGGGGAACAAGAGACCCAGTACTTC. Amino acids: CASSQGTGEQETQYF.

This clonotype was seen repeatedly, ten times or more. For the CDR3, the DNA is TGCAGCGTTGCTGACAGGGGGCGATTCGAGCAGTACTTC. This gives the protein CSVADRGRFEQYF. The chain carries TRBV29-1 and TRBJ2-7; 10 bases are shared with TRBD1. The CDR3 extends over 13 amino acids. Germline CDR1 reads SQVTM; CDR2 reads ANQGSEA. V shed 4 bases, J shed 6 bases, and the junction held 6 bases outside the gene matches.

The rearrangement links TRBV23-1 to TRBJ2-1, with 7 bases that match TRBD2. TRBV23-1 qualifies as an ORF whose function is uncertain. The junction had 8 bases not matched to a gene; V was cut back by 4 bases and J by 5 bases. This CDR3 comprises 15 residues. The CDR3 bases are TGCGCCAGCAGTCCTTATTGGGGGAGGGACAATGAGCAGTTCTTC. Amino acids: CASSPYWGRDNEQFF.

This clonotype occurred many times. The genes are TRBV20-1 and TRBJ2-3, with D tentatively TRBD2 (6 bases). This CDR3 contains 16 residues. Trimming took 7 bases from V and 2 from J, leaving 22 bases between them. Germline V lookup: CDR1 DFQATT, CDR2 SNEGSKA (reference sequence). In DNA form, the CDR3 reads TGCAGTGTCACACCCTTGGGGGGTTTTCTCACAGATACGCAGTATTTT. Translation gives CSVTPLGGFLTDTQYF.

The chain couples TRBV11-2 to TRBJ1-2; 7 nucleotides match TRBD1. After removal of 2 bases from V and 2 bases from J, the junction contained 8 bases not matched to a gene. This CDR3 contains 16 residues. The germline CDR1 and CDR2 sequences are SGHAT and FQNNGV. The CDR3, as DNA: TGTGCCAGCAGCTTAAATCCGGGCAGGGGGAACTATGGCTACACCTTC. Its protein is CASSLNPGRGNYGYTF. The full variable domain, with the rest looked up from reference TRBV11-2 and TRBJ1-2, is EAGVAQSPRYKIIEKRQSVAFWCNPISGHATLYWYQQILGQGPKLLIQFQNNGVVDDSQLPKDRFSAERLKGVDSTLKIQPAKLEDSAVYLCASSLNPGRGNYGYTFGSGTRLTVV.

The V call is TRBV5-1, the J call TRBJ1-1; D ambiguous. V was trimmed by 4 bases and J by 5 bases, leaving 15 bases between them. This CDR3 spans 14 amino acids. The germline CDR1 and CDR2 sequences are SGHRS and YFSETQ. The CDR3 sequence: CASSGGRTGTEAFF. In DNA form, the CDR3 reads TGCGCCAGCAGCGGTGGAAGGACTGGTACTGAAGCTTTCTTT.

CDR3 protein: CASSFDRAGANVLTF. The CDR3 DNA sequence: TGTGCCAGCTCATTCGACAGGGCTGGGGCCAACGTCCTGACTTTC. The chain combines TRBV18 with TRBJ2-6, with 7 bases aligning to TRBD1. This CDR3 has 15 amino acids. CDR1 KGHSH and CDR2 LQKENI come from the germline V gene. Trimming cost V 5 bases and J 2 bases; bases outside gene matches: 3.

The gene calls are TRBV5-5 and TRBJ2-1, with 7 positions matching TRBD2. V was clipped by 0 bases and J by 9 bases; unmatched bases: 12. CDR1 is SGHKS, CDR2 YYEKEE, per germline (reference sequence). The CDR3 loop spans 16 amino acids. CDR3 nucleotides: TGTGCCAGCAGCTTGGGCGTCGGCGGGAGAGTGACTGAGCAGTTCTTC. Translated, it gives CASSLGVGGRVTEQFF.

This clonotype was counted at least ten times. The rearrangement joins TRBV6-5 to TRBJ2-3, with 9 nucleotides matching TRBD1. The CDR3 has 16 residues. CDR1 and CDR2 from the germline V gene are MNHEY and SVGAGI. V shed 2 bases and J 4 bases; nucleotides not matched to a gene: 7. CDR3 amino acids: CASSYLQGARADTQYF. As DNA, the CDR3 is TGTGCCAGCAGTTACCTACAGGGGGCTCGGGCAGATACGCAGTATTTT.

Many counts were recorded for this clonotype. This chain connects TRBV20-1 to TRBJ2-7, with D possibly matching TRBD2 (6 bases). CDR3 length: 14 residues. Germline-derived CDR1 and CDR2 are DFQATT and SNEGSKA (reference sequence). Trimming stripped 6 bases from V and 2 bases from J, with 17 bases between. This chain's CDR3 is CSAPRGGAPYEQYF. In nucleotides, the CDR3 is TGCAGTGCCCCTAGGGGCGGGGCACCCTACGAGCAGTACTTC.

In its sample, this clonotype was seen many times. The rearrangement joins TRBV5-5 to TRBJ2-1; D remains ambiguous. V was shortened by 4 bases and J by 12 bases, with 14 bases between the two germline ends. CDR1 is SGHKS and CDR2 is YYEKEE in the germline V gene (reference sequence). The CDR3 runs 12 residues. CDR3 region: CASSLPRSVQFF. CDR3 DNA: TGTGCCAGCAGCCTGCCAAGGTCTGTGCAGTTCTTC. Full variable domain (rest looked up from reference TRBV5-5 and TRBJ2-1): DAGVTQSPTHLIKTRGQQVTLRCSPISGHKSVSWYQQVLGQGPQFIFQYYEKEERGRGNFPDRFSARQFPNYSSELNVNALLLGDSALYLCASSLPRSVQFFGPGTRLTVL.

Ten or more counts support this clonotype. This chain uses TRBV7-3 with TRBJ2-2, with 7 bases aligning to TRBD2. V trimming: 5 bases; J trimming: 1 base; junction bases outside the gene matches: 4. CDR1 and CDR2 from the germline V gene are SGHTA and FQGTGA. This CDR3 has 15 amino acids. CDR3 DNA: TGTGCCAGCAGCCCTAGCGGTATGAACACCGGGGAGCTGTTTTTT. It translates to CASSPSGMNTGELFF.

Written as DNA, the CDR3 is TGTGCCAGCAGCTTAGCTCATTTGTCTAGCGGGGGAAGGGAGCAGTACTTC. This codes for CASSLAHLSSGGREQYF. The gene calls are TRBV7-2 and TRBJ2-7, with 10 bases identical to TRBD2. The CDR3 spans 17 residues. The ends lost 0 bases at V and 7 bases at J; junction bases unmatched: 12. Germline CDR1 is SGHTA and CDR2 is FQGNSA.

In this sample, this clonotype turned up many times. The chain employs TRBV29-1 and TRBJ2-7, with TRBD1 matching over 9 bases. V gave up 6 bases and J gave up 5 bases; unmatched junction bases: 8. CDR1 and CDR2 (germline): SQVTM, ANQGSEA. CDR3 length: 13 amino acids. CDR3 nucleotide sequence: TGCAGCGTGGGAGAACAGGGGGCCCACGAGCAGTACTTC. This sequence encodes CSVGEQGAHEQYF.